The source of this T cell receptor (beta chain) is a study of cytomegalovirus exposure and HLA in healthy donors. J was trimmed by 0 bases and V by 2 bases; bases with no gene match: 7. Per germline, CDR1 SNHLY and CDR2 FYNNEI. This CDR3 contains 17 residues. Produced via immunoSEQ multiplex PCR; TCRdb's table is partial and in-frame only. In the table there are roughly 240,000 clones, roughly 89% of which are singletons. To note about this clone: Its antigen is unknown.

Study observations and caveats: CMV antigen specificity was confirmed in vitro for three CMV-associated chains.

The chain recombines TRBV2 with TRBJ2-5, with TRBD1 identical over 9 bases. The sample comprised PBMCs. This TCR derives from a young man in good health and CMV-seronegative. The DNA for the CDR3 is TGTGCCAGCAGTGAACTGGCCGGGACAGGGTACCAAGAGACCCAGTACTTC. As protein: CASSELAGTGYQETQYF.